This T cell receptor (beta chain) emerged from a study of beta chain features in type 1 diabetes. Study conclusions and caveats: Among all four CD4+ subsets, Type 1 diabetes patients had TCRB CDR3s that were moderately but significantly shorter. Insertions at VDJ junctions were less frequent in type 1 diabetes patients. These patients also deleted more nucleotides at the same junctions. The analysis here could not establish whether HLA type shapes TCRB rearrangement.

CDR3 size: 14 residues. From germline, CDR1 is SGDLS and CDR2 YYNGEE. The study reverse transcribed the entire isolated RNA, so it sequenced expressed TCRB transcripts. Sequencing was performed with immunoSEQ multiplex PCR; in TCRdb, only in-frame clones are kept and a portion is missing. The data show roughly 700,000 clones, about an eighth seen once. This clone was counted a few times. Its matching antigen is unknown. An end of the junction differs from the germline gene, which may be a read error. The TCR was taken from a man aged 18 to 30 with type 1 diabetes. The sample was naive CD4+ T cells from blood. The chain carries TRBV9 and TRBJ1-2; TRBD1 matches at 9 bases. CDR3 bases: TGTGCCAGCAGCGGTGCTACAGGGGGCGATTCGGTTTTCTTC. Amino acid sequence: CASSGATGGDSVFF.